This T cell receptor (beta chain) was captured in a study of OX40 agonist ivuxolimab in advanced cancers. Turning to the overall study: Ivuxolimab, which targeted the costimulatory receptor OX40 (CD134), was an agonistic, fully human IgG2 monoclonal antibody. Of the approximately 50 dose-escalation patients, hepatocellular carcinoma was present in around 20, melanoma in around 15, renal cell carcinoma in 9 and head and neck cancer in 9. The point of sequencing TCRbeta in the periphery was to test whether ivuxolimab changed TCR sequence diversity and drove clonal T-cell expansion. The paper covers the monotherapy dose-escalation part of the phase I ivuxolimab trial, which included N ≈ 57 patients. A male proportion of around 80% and a mean age of approximately 62 years, ranging from 23 to 79, were recorded for the dose-escalation cohort. Partial responses were achieved by three dose-escalation patients, of whom one had hepatocellular carcinoma and two had cutaneous melanoma. Intravenous ivuxolimab was administered to patients every 2 weeks at six dose levels: 0.01, 0.1, 0.3, 1.5, 3 and 10 mg/kg. Prior anti-PD-1, anti-PD-L1 or anti-CTLA-4 therapy was permitted, and checkpoint inhibitors had been received by around 39% of dose-escalation patients. The investigation overall reported the following: On average, CD8+ T cells showed more expanded clones than CD4+ T cells after ivuxolimab. Low levels of normalized T-cell clonal expansion were also shown by some nonresponding patients. Partial responders in the 0.1-3.0 mg/kg groups had among the lowest normalized peripheral clonal expansion, especially among CD8+ T cells. The antigen specificity of the peripheral T cells that underwent clonal expansion was not determined. At doses of 0.1 to 3.0 mg/kg, clonal expansion of both CD4+ and CD8+ T cells in blood was seen between baseline and week 6.

Genomic DNA was extracted from sorted cells for sequencing of the TCRbeta CDR3 region. The immunoSEQ Assay was used for sequencing of TCRbeta CDR3 regions. TCRdb carries this immuneACCESS record with in-frame sequences only. Its versions omit some clonotypes, under half of them owing to an unresolved V gene in the studies checked, with the rest unexplained. In this sample the table shows tens of thousands of clones, around 83% of which occur a single time. 3% to 4% of the sample rests with the top ten. V is shortened by 10 bases, J by 0 bases, and the region joining them spans 16 bases. Looking up the germline V gene (reference sequence) yields CDR1 LNHDA and CDR2 SQIVND. The CDR3 runs 15 residues from the cysteine to the phenylalanine. Only the CDR3 portion is preserved as DNA: 45 bases, with reading frame beginning at the first base. Note on this clone: The antigen it recognizes is unknown. One base away there is no much larger clone; base qualities are not given.

Patients with autoimmune disease history or receiving systemic immunosuppression were excluded from the trial. Peripheral blood for TCR sequencing was drawn from every dose cohort at baseline, at cycle 4 day 1 and at cycle 7 day 1. The samples were drawn from a first-in-human, open-label, multicenter phase I dose-escalation trial of ivuxolimab. Adults with locally advanced or metastatic melanoma, renal cell carcinoma, hepatocellular carcinoma or head and neck squamous cell carcinoma were enrolled in the trial. Before TCR sequencing, CD4+ T cells and CD8+ T cells from peripheral blood were sorted into separate populations.

Here the sequenced sample was CD4+ or CD8+ T cells sorted from blood, taken in a trial of the OX40 agonist ivuxolimab. This receptor was obtained from an adult with an advanced solid tumor such as melanoma, head and neck, liver or kidney cancer. The rearranged segments are TRBV19 and TRBJ1-5; TRBD1 might be the D gene, on 5 matching bases. The CDR3 region reads CATHPNGGSNQPQHF. The nucleotide sequence reads as follows: TGTGCCACTCACCCTAATGGGGGTAGCAATCAGCCCCAGCATTTT.